This TCR beta chain was obtained from a study of CD8+CD57+ T cells in acquired aplastic anemia. The CDR3 has 16 residues. The V gene end was trimmed by 3 bases and the J gene end by 0 bases; junction bases not matched to a gene: 7. The germline gives CDR1 MGHRA, CDR2 YSYEKL. Profiling that covered TCR beta VDJ and CDR3 relied on genomic DNA as its template. TCRdb re-called the reads through MiXCR, storing one row per CDR3 protein. The sample records 350,000 to 450,000 distinct CDR3 sequences, around 68% being singletons. This chain joins TRBV4-1 and TRBJ2-7, with TRBD1 matching 8 bases. The origin of this receptor is a human donor in good health, serving as a control. Sequencing used sorted CD4+, CD8+, or CD8+CD57+ T cells (not recorded which) from PBMCs. The CDR3 reads CASSHDRGQSSYEQYF. The CDR3 nucleotides are TGCGCCAGCAGCCATGACAGGGGACAGAGCTCCTACGAGCAGTACTTC.